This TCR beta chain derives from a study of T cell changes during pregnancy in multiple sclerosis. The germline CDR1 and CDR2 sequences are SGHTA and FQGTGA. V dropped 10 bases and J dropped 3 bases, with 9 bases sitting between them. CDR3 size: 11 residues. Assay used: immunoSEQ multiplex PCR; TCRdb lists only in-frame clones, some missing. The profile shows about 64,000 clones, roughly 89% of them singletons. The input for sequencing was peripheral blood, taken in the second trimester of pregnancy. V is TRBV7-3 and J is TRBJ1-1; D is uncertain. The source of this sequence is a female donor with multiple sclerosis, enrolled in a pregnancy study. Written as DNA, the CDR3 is TGTGCCACCTCTCGGGACACTGAAGCTTTCTTT. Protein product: CATSRDTEAFF. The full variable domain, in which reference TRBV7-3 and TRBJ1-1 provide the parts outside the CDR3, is GAGVSQTPSNKVTEKGKYVELRCDPISGHTALYWYRQSLGQGPEFLIYFQGTGAADDSGLPNDRFFAVRPEGSVSTLKIQRTERGDSAVYLCATSRDTEAFFGQGTRLTVV.